In this sample, the clone carrying this T cell receptor beta chain turned up many times. Antigen specificity is unknown. The CDR3 totals 18 residues. V lost 0 bases, J lost 3 bases, and 12 bases stayed unmatched. Germline V lookup: CDR1 SGHRS, CDR2 YFSETQ. The data belong to a study of Graves' ophthalmopathy and Graves' hyperthyroidism. Whole-study results and caveats: The model predicted ophthalmopathy progression with about 70% sensitivity and less than 80% specificity.

Amplification targeted the TCR beta CDR3 regions, with RNA transcripts as the source material. First-round RT-PCR employed HTBI primers, with a second-round multiplex PCR after it. One entry per CDR3 protein results from TCRdb running MiXCR on the multiplex PCR reads. Here the sample spans over a million distinct CDR3 sequences, about two fifths being singletons. Among the exclusions were patients with other autoimmune diseases, uncontrolled infections, pregnancy or lactation. Orbital computed tomography, thyroid ultrasound, TRAb, serum thyroxine and clinical symptoms formed the basis of diagnosis. This chain uses TRBV5-1 with TRBJ1-1; 9 positions match TRBD1. The material sequenced was peripheral blood or thyroid tissue (not recorded which). This TCR was sampled from an adult man with Graves' hyperthyroidism. CDR3 bases: TGCGCCAGCAGCTTGGCCTACAGGGGGCCTGCATTCTACACTGAAGCTTTCTTT. It encodes CASSLAYRGPAFYTEAFF.